The clone carrying this TCR delta chain was seen a handful of times. This specimen comes from a study of gamma-delta chains in newborns, infants, children. Study overall: Polyclonal expansion of innate γδ T cells after birth follows microbial exposure.

TCRdb reprocessed the reads through CATT. Here the sample spans 9,000 to 13,000 delta-chain clones, 3.5% being singletons. CDR1 and CDR2 (germline): TSWWSYY, QGS. Trimming stripped 0 bases from V and 0 bases from J, with 23 bases between. The CDR3 runs 20 residues. The receptor was isolated from a child who was a newborn, infant or young child, either healthy, febrile or measles-vaccinated (not recorded which). The sample taken for sequencing was blood. The gene calls are TRDV1 and TRDJ1, with unresolved D. The CDR3 nucleotides read TGTGCTCTTGGGGAACTAGGGTTGGGTCCATCCCTCCGGGACACCGATAAACTCATCTTT. It translates to CALGELGLGPSLRDTDKLIF.